Shown below are 10 T cell receptor beta chains from a single sample sequenced in a study of PD-1 blockade in classical Hodgkin lymphoma. Using immunoSEQ multiplex PCR, the repertoire was profiled, and TCRdb retains in-frame clones only, with some absent. In the table there are some 150,000 clones, about 81% of which are singletons. Brentuximab vedotin exposure varied among the patients, all of whom had relapsed after autologous stem cell transplantation. The input for sequencing was peripheral blood mononuclear cells (PBMCs), taken before the second cycle of nivolumab. The receptor set was obtained from a human donor with classical Hodgkin lymphoma.

The chain employs TRBV6-5 and TRBJ1-1; the D gene is possibly TRBD1 (5 bases). The CDR3 has 15 residues. Germline V gene data show CDR1 as MNHEY and CDR2 as SVGAGI. V was trimmed by 4 bases and J by 4 bases, leaving 16 bases between them. The CDR3 bases are TGTGCCAGCAGTTCCCGGACATATGGGAGCACTGAAGCTTTCTTT. Translated, it gives CASSSRTYGSTEAFF.

This chain's CDR3 is CASSHETSGGAGEQFF. In DNA form, the CDR3 reads TGTGCCAGCTCACACGAGACTAGCGGGGGGGCTGGTGAGCAGTTCTTC. This chain connects TRBV18 to TRBJ2-1; 14 positions match TRBD2. V trimming: 4 bases; J trimming: 9 bases; junction bases outside the gene matches: 8. Germline CDR1 is KGHSH and CDR2 is LQKENI. The CDR3 is 16 amino acids. The full variable domain, in which reference TRBV18 and TRBJ2-1 provide the parts outside the CDR3, is NAGVMQNPRHLVRRRGQEARLRCSPMKGHSHVYWYRQLPEEGLKFMVYLQKENIIDESGMPKERFSAEFPKEGPSILRIQQVVRGDSAAYFCASSHETSGGAGEQFFGPGTRLTVL.

This clone was seen a handful of times. The gene calls are TRBV6-5 and TRBJ2-2; no reliable D call. The germline V gene encodes CDR1 MNHEY and CDR2 SVGAGI. The V and J ends lost 5 bases and 4 bases respectively, with 8 bases between them. The CDR3 runs 13 residues. The CDR3 nucleotides are TGTGCCAGCAGTCTTTGGGGCACCGGGGAGCTGTTTTTT. This encodes CASSLWGTGELFF.

The V gene is TRBV5-4, the J gene TRBJ1-2; D not resolved. V was clipped by 2 bases and J by 5 bases, with 10 bases between them. This CDR3 comprises 13 residues. Per germline, CDR1 SGHNT and CDR2 YYREEE (reference sequence). CDR3 nucleotide sequence: TGTGCCAGCAGCTTCCCGGGTTCTTATGGCTACACCTTC. Protein sequence: CASSFPGSYGYTF.

This clone appeared a few times. The CDR3 loop reads CASSLGTVFLYEQYF. CDR3 DNA sequence: TGTGCCAGCAGTTTGGGGACAGTTTTTTTGTACGAGCAGTACTTC. The V and J genes are TRBV2 and TRBJ2-7; 7 nucleotides match TRBD1. Germline trimming cut 5 bases from V and 4 bases from J; bases unmatched to any gene: 11. There are 15 residues in the CDR3. Germline V gives CDR1 SNHLY, CDR2 FYNNEI.

This chain connects TRBV27 to TRBJ1-2; a possible D gene is TRBD1 (5 bases). V lost 2 bases and J lost 2, with 12 bases in between. CDR3 length equals 15 residues. Germline V gene lookup returns CDR1 MNHEY and CDR2 SMNVEV (reference sequence). For the CDR3, the DNA is TGTGCCAGCAGTTTAGACAGCGACAGCAACTATGGCTACACCTTC. It is translated as CASSLDSDSNYGYTF.

This clone was counted between two and nine times. The rearrangement links TRBV7-2 to TRBJ1-2; D not resolved. The CDR3 has 12 residues. V lost 4 bases to trimming and J lost 8 bases, with 11 bases between them. Germline V lookup: CDR1 SGHTA, CDR2 FQGNSA. The CDR3 sequence is CASSSGFLGYTF. The CDR3 nucleotides are TGTGCCAGCAGCTCCGGGTTTCTGGGCTACACCTTC.

This clone was seen only a few times. The rearrangement joins TRBV11-2 to TRBJ2-7; the match to TRBD1 covers 8 bases. This CDR3 contains 16 residues. The germline V gene has CDR1 SGHAT and CDR2 FQNNGV. Trimming took 6 bases from V and 0 from J; bases not matched to a gene: 10. CDR3 DNA sequence: TGTGCCAGCAGTTGGACCGGGACAGGTCTCTCCTACGAGCAGTACTTC. This codes for CASSWTGTGLSYEQYF.

In DNA form, the CDR3 reads TGTGCCAGCAGTTACAGACAGGGTGCCGAGCAGTACTTC. Its translation: CASSYRQGAEQYF. The chain combines TRBV6-5 with TRBJ2-7; 7 bases map to TRBD1. Trimming took 2 bases from V and 6 from J; bases not matched to a gene: 4. Germline CDR1 is MNHEY and CDR2 is SVGAGI. The CDR3 extends over 13 amino acids.

This chain connects TRBV5-1 to TRBJ2-7; D possibly corresponds to TRBD2 (5 bases). V was clipped by 3 bases and J by 3 bases, with 13 bases between them. CDR3 length: 14 residues. CDR1 SGHRS and CDR2 YFSETQ come from the germline V gene. The CDR3 here is CASSWTSGNYEQYF. CDR3 DNA sequence: TGCGCCAGCAGCTGGACCAGCGGCAACTACGAGCAGTACTTC.